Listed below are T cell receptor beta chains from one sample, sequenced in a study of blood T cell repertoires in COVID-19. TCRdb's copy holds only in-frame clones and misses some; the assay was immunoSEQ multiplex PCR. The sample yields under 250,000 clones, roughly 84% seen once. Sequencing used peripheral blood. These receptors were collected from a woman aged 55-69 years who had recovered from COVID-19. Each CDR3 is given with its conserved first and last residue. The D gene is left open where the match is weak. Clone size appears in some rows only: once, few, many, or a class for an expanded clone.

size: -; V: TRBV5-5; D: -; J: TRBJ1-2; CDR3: CASQEGILANYGYTF; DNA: TGTGCCAGCCAAGAGGGCATCCTAGCTAACTATGGCTACACCTTC
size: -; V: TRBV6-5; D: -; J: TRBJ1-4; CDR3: CASSGRDTEREKLFF; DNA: TGTGCCAGCAGCGGACGGGACACTGAACGTGAAAAACTGTTTTTT
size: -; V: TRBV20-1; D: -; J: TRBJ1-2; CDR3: CSATPLYGYTF; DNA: TGCAGTGCTACTCCACTATATGGCTACACCTTC
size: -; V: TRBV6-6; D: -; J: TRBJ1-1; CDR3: CATTSIPGGEAFF; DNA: TGTGCCACCACATCTATACCCGGGGGTGAAGCTTTCTTT
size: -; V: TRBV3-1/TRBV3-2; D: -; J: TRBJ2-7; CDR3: CASSHTSYEQYF; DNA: TGTGCCAGCAGCCACACTAGCTACGAGCAGTACTTC
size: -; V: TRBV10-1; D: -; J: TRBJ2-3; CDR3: CASSGPGGRFTDTQYF; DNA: TGCGCCAGCAGTGGGCCCGGAGGGAGATTCACAGATACGCAGTATTTT
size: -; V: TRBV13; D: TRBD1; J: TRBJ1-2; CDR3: CASSLVQGPHGYTF; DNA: TGTGCCAGCAGCTTAGTACAGGGGCCCCATGGCTACACCTTC
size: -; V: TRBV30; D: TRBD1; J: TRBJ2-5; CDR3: CAWSRTGQQETQYF; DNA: TGTGCCTGGAGCCGGACAGGGCAACAAGAGACCCAGTACTTC
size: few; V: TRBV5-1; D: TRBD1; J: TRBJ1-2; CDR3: CASSRGQGLTIRYGYTF; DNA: TGCGCCAGCAGCAGGGGACAGGGGCTCACTATCCGCTATGGCTACACCTTC
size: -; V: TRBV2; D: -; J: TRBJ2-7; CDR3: CASSRDSLYEQYF; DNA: TGTGCCAGCAGTCGGGACTCTCTTTACGAGCAGTACTTC
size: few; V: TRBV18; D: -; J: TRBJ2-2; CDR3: CASSPFRGDTGELFF; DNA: TGTGCCAGCTCACCATTTCGCGGCGACACCGGGGAGCTGTTTTTT
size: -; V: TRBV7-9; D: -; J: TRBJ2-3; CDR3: CASSLTEDNTDTQYF; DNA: TGTGCCAGCAGCTTAACAGAGGACAACACAGATACGCAGTATTTT
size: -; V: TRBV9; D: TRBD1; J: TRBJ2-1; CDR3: CASSASGTGTAYNEQFF; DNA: TGTGCCAGCAGCGCCTCAGGCACCGGGACAGCGTACAATGAGCAGTTCTTC
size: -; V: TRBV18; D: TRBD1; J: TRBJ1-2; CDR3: CASSRQGEGYGYTF; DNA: TGTGCCAGCTCCCGGCAGGGGGAAGGGTATGGCTACACCTTC
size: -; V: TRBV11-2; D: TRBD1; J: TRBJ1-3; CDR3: CASRSDRGLEGNTIYF; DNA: TGTGCCAGCAGGTCGGACAGGGGGTTGGAGGGAAACACCATATATTTT
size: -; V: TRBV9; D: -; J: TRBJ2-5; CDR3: CASSPGYETQYF; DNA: TGTGCCAGCTCCCCGGGGTATGAGACCCAGTACTTC
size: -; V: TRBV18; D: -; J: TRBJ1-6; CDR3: CASSPDRGSPLHF; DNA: TGTGCCAGCTCGCCAGATCGGGGTTCACCCCTCCACTTT
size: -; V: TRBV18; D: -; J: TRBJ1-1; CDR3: CASSSVQSYTEAFF; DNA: TGTGCCAGCTCCTCCGTACAGTCTTACACTGAAGCTTTCTTT
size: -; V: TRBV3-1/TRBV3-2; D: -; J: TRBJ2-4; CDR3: CASSQGLKTRTIF; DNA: TGTGCCAGCAGCCAAGGGCTGAAGACAAGAACAATCTTC
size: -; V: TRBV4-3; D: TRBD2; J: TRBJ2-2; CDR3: CASSPQLAGGHTGELFF; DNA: TGCGCCAGCAGCCCTCAACTAGCGGGGGGCCACACCGGGGAGCTGTTTTTT
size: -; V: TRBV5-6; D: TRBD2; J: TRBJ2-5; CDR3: CASSLATTSGGGETQYF; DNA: TGTGCCAGCAGCTTGGCCACCACTAGCGGGGGGGGCGAGACCCAGTACTTC
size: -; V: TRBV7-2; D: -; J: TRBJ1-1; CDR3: CASSLVSRGQRKGPF; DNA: TGTGCCAGCAGCTTAGTCAGTAGGGGCCAACGAAAGGGCCCCTTT
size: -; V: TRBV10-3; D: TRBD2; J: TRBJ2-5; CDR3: CAISGERGGQETQYF; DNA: TGTGCCATCAGTGGTGAGCGGGGGGGCCAAGAGACCCAGTACTTC
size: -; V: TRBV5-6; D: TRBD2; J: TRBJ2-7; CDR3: CASSFNRGGISYEQYF; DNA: TGTGCCAGCAGCTTTAATCGGGGGGGCATTTCCTACGAGCAGTACTTC
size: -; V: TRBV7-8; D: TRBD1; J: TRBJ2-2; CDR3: CASSLGGTVTNTGELFF; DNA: TGTGCCAGCAGCTTAGGAGGGACAGTGACGAACACCGGGGAGCTGTTTTTT
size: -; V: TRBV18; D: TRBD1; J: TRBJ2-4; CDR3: CASSLTGGSKNIQYF; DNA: TGTGCCAGCTCCCTCACAGGGGGTTCCAAAAACATTCAGTACTTC
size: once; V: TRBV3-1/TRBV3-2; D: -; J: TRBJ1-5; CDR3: CASSPTDSRVQPQHF; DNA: TGTGCCAGCAGCCCTACTGATTCCAGGGTTCAGCCCCAGCATTTT
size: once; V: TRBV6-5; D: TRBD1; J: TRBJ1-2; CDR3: CASSLGQGAGYTF; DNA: TGTGCCAGCAGTTTGGGACAGGGAGCTGGCTACACCTTC
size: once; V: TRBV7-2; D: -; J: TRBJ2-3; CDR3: CASSFSLASDTQYF; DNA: TGTGCCAGCAGCTTTAGCCTAGCCTCAGATACGCAGTATTTT
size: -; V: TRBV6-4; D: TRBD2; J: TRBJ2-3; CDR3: CASRRLAGGTDTQYF; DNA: TGTGCCAGCAGAAGACTAGCGGGGGGCACAGATACGCAGTATTTT
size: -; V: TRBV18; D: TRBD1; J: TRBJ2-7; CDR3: CASSPPTGGLYEQYF; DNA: TGTGCCAGCTCACCGCCGACAGGGGGCCTCTACGAGCAGTACTTC
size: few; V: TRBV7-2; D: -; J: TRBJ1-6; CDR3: CASSLASGWGRANSPLHF; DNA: TGTGCCAGCAGCTTAGCATCCGGGTGGGGCAGGGCTAATTCACCCCTCCACTTT
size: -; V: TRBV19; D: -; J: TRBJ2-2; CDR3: CASSILLAMDTGELFF; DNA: TGTGCCAGTAGTATCCTCCTAGCTATGGACACCGGGGAGCTGTTTTTT
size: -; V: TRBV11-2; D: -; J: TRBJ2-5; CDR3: CASSHIRGQLKNQETQYF; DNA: TGTGCCAGCAGCCATATCAGGGGCCAATTAAAAAACCAAGAGACCCAGTACTTC
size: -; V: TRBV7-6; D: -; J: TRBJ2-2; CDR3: CASSAVRANTGELFF; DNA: TGTGCCAGCAGCGCGGTCAGGGCGAACACCGGGGAGCTGTTTTTT
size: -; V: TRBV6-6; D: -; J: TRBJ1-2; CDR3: CASSGAQSYGYTF; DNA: TGTGCCAGCAGTGGGGCACAGAGCTATGGCTACACCTTC
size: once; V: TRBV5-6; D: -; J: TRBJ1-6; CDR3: CASSFDSDNSPLHF; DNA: TGTGCCAGCAGCTTTGACAGTGATAATTCACCCCTCCACTTT
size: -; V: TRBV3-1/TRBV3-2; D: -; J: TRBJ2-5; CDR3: CAITDSNQETQYF; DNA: TGTGCCATCACGGACAGTAACCAAGAGACCCAGTACTTC
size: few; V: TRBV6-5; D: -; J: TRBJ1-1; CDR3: CASFAQVTEAFF; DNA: TGTGCCAGCTTCGCTCAGGTCACTGAAGCTTTCTTT
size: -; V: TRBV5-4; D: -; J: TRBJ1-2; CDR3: CASSPGTPNSYGYTF; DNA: TGTGCCAGCAGCCCCGGGACACCTAATTCTTATGGCTACACCTTC
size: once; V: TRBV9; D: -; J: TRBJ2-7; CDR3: CASSVDGAGFYEQYF; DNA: TGTGCCAGCAGCGTAGATGGCGCAGGTTTCTACGAGCAGTACTTC
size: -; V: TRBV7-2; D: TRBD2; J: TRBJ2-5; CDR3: CASSFGVAGTKETQYF; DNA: TGTGCCAGCAGCTTTGGAGTAGCGGGGACCAAAGAGACCCAGTACTTC
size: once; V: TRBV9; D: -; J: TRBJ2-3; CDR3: CASSVEQGRTDTQYF; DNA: TGTGCCAGCAGCGTAGAACAGGGGAGGACAGATACGCAGTATTTT
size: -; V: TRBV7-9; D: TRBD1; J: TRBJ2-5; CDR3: CASSFRQGLGETQYF; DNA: TGTGCCAGCAGCTTCAGACAGGGATTAGGAGAGACCCAGTACTTC
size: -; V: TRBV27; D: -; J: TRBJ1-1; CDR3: CASSKSRVSMNTEAFF; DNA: TGTGCCAGCAGTAAATCGAGGGTATCCATGAACACTGAAGCTTTCTTT
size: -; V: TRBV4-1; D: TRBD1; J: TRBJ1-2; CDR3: CASSLPDRVHGYTF; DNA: TGCGCCAGCAGCCTTCCGGACAGGGTACATGGCTACACCTTC
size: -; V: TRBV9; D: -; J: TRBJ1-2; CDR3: CASSNAPGRGDYGYTF; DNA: TGTGCCAGCAGCAACGCCCCAGGGAGGGGCGACTATGGCTACACCTTC
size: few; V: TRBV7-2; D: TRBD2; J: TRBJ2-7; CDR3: CASRRTSGVYEQYF; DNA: TGTGCCAGCAGACGGACTAGCGGGGTCTACGAGCAGTACTTC
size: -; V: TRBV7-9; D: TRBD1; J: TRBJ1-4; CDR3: CASSKDRGSEKLFF; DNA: TGTGCCAGCAGCAAAGACAGGGGGAGTGAAAAACTGTTTTTT
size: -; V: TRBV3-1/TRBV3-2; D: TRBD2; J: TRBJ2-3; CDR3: CASSQTGTSGGTDTQYF; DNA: TGTGCCAGCAGCCAGACCGGGACTAGCGGGGGCACAGATACGCAGTATTTT
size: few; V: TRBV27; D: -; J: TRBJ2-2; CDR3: CASSPPGHSPGHGELFF; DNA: TGTGCCAGCAGTCCGCCGGGACACTCACCAGGTCACGGGGAGCTGTTTTTT
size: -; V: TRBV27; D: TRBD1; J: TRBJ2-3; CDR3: CASSPDRGWGTDTQYF; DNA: TGTGCCAGCAGTCCCGACAGGGGATGGGGCACAGATACGCAGTATTTT
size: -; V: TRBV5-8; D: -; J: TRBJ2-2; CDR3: CASAGRSNTGELFF; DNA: TGTGCCAGCGCGGGGCGGAGTAACACCGGGGAGCTGTTTTTT
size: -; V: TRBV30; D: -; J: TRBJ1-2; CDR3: CAWSLQGSYGYTF; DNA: TGTGCCTGGAGTTTACAGGGTAGTTATGGCTACACCTTC
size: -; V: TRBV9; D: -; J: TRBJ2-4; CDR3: CASSPTNEGNIQYF; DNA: TGTGCCAGCAGCCCGACCAATGAGGGAAACATTCAGTACTTC